Listed below are T cell receptor beta chains from one sample, sequenced in a study of blood T cell repertoires in COVID-19. TCRdb's copy holds only in-frame clones and misses some; the assay was immunoSEQ multiplex PCR. The table shows approximately 100,000 clones, with 70% to 90% occurring only once. Sample: peripheral blood. These receptor sequences come from a man aged 65 to 79 with acute or convalescent COVID-19. The CDR3 runs from the conserved cysteine through the conserved F or W. D genes are given only for firm matches. Clone size is shown for a subset of rows, as once, few, many or a class of expanded clone.

>TRBV4-1|TRBJ1-1|-|few
TGCGCCAGCAGCCAATCTCAGGACATGAGAGCCCATGGTCTCTTT
CASSQSQDMRAHGLF
>TRBV7-9|TRBJ1-2|-|-
TGTGCCAGCAGCTTAGCGGAACTAAGTCATGGCTACACCTTC
CASSLAELSHGYTF
>TRBV6-1|TRBJ1-2|TRBD1|-
TGTGCCAGCAGTGATCAGGACAGGGGGCGGGCTGGCTACACCTTC
CASSDQDRGRAGYTF
>TRBV28|TRBJ2-6|-|-
TGTGCCAGCAGCACCGGGGACATATCTGGGGCCAACGTCCTGACTTTC
CASSTGDISGANVLTF
>TRBV5-8|TRBJ2-6|-|-
TGTGCCAGCAGCTCCACAGGCTCTGGGGCCAACGTCCTGACTTTC
CASSSTGSGANVLTF
>TRBV30|TRBJ1-6|-|once
TGTGCCTTCCGGGACACTGATAATTCACCCCTCCACTTT
CAFRDTDNSPLHF
>TRBV3-1/TRBV3-2|TRBJ2-2|TRBD1|-
TGTGCCAGCAGCCAAGCCCCCTCGACAGGGGCGGGCGGGGAGCTGTTTTTT
CASSQAPSTGAGGELFF
>TRBV18|TRBJ1-5|-|-
TGTGCCAGCTCACCACTACAGGGAAATCAGCCCCAGCATTTT
CASSPLQGNQPQHF
>TRBV10-3|TRBJ1-2|-|-
TGTGCCATCACCAGGACCCTAATAACAGGGGGCTACACCTTC
CAITRTLITGGYTF
>TRBV12-5|TRBJ2-3|TRBD1|-
TGTGCTAGTGCCCTCACAGGGGGCACAGATACGCAGTATTTT
CASALTGGTDTQYF
>TRBV6-5|TRBJ1-2|-|once
TGTGCCAGCAGTTACTCACCCCAGGGATCGTATGGCTACACCTTC
CASSYSPQGSYGYTF
>TRBV27|TRBJ2-7|TRBD1|-
TGTGCCAGCAGTTTAAGTGGGACAGGGCTTGGCGAGCAGTACTTC
CASSLSGTGLGEQYF
>TRBV6-5|TRBJ2-5|-|-
TGTGCCAGCAGCATCGACAGGCAAGAGACCCAGTACTTC
CASSIDRQETQYF
>TRBV5-1|TRBJ1-2|TRBD1|-
TGCGCCAGCAGCTCATGGACAGGGGAGGGGGATGGCTACACCTTC
CASSSWTGEGDGYTF
>TRBV28|TRBJ1-1|TRBD1|-
TGTGCCAGCAGTTCGTCGGGACAGGGGAACACTGAAGCTTTCTTT
CASSSSGQGNTEAFF
>TRBV7-9|TRBJ2-1|TRBD2|-
TGTGCCAGCAGCACCGGACTAGGAGAGAATGAGCAGTTCTTC
CASSTGLGENEQFF
>TRBV6-1|TRBJ1-1|TRBD1|once
TGTGCCAGCAGTGAAGACAGGGGGCGCACTGAAGCTTTCTTT
CASSEDRGRTEAFF
>TRBV10-3|TRBJ2-2|-|-
TGTGCCATCAGTGAGTTCCGGGGGACGAACACCGGGGAGCTGTTTTTT
CAISEFRGTNTGELFF
>TRBV11-3|TRBJ2-7|-|-
TGTGCCAGCAGCCTAGGGTCAGGGGATCCCTACGAGCAGTACTTC
CASSLGSGDPYEQYF
>TRBV5-1|TRBJ2-5|-|-
TGCGCCAGCAGCTTGGCAGGGGTGGGAGAGACCCAGTACTTC
CASSLAGVGETQYF
>TRBV28|TRBJ1-1|TRBD1|-
TGTGCCAGCAGTTTCGCAGGGGGCACTGAAGCTTTCTTT
CASSFAGGTEAFF
>TRBV4-2|TRBJ2-1|TRBD2|-
TGTGCCAGCAGCGATAGCGGGGGGGACAATGAGCAGTTCTTC
CASSDSGGDNEQFF
>TRBV5-4|TRBJ2-3|TRBD2|-
TGTGCCAGCAGCCCTAGCGGGGGGGGGACAGATACGCAGTATTTT
CASSPSGGGTDTQYF
>TRBV28|TRBJ1-4|-|-
TGTGCCAGCTTCCCGGAGGGGCGCGGAGATGAAAAACTGTTTTTT
CASFPEGRGDEKLFF
>TRBV10-3|TRBJ1-2|-|once
TGTGCCATCTCTGCGGGGCTCGGCTATGGCTACACCTTC
CAISAGLGYGYTF
>TRBV3-1/TRBV3-2|TRBJ1-6|-|-
TGTGCCAGCAGCCAAGAAGGAACAGGAAATTCACCCCTCCACTTT
CASSQEGTGNSPLHF
>TRBV10-2|TRBJ1-2|-|-
TGCGCCAGCATCCTTCCAGGGAACTATGGCTACACCTTC
CASILPGNYGYTF
>TRBV24-1|TRBJ1-2|-|-
TGTGCCACCAGTGATGCCCGACAGTACGGCTACACCTTC
CATSDARQYGYTF
>TRBV29-1|TRBJ1-4|-|-
TGCAGCGTTGAATCCCCCCCGGGGGCAACTAATGAAAAACTGTTTTTT
CSVESPPGATNEKLFF
>TRBV2|TRBJ2-3|TRBD1|-
TGTGCCAGCAGTGACGACAGGGAAGATACGCAGTATTTT
CASSDDREDTQYF
>TRBV29-1|TRBJ1-5|TRBD1|-
TGCAGCGCATCGACCGGGACAGATCAGCCCCAGCATTTT
CSASTGTDQPQHF
>TRBV6-6|TRBJ2-3|-|-
TGTGCCAGCAGTCCGAGAGATACGCAGTATTTT
CASSPRDTQYF
>TRBV5-1|TRBJ2-7|-|few
TGCGCCAGCAGCTTAACGACTGGAGCCTACGAGCAGTACTTC
CASSLTTGAYEQYF
>TRBV12-3/TRBV12-4|TRBJ2-5|-|-
TGTGCCAGCAGTTTCTCGGAGACCCAGTACTTC
CASSFSETQYF
>TRBV3-1/TRBV3-2|TRBJ1-2|-|-
TGTGCCAGCAGCCCGCTGACAGGCTATGGCTACACCTTC
CASSPLTGYGYTF
>TRBV6-6|TRBJ2-3|-|-
TGTGCCAGCAGTTACTCGGTTGTAGTTCCAGATACGCAGTATTTT
CASSYSVVVPDTQYF
>TRBV27|TRBJ2-6|-|-
TGTGCCAGCAGTTTAAAGTGGGGCGTTACCTCTGGGGCCAACGTCCTGACTTTC
CASSLKWGVTSGANVLTF
>TRBV5-1|TRBJ1-4|-|-
TGCGCCAGCAGCTTTTCCCGGGAGGAAAATGAAAAACTGTTTTTT
CASSFSREENEKLFF
>TRBV7-9|TRBJ1-1|TRBD1|-
TGTGCCAGCAGCTTTGCAGGGGGAGGTAGTGAAGCTTTCTTT
CASSFAGGGSEAFF
>TRBV6-5|TRBJ2-2|-|-
TGTGCCAGCAGGGGCCTCACCGGGGAGCTGTTTTTT
CASRGLTGELFF
>TRBV9|TRBJ1-2|TRBD1|-
TGTGCCAGCAGCGTAGGGAGACAGGGTCGTGGCTACACCTTC
CASSVGRQGRGYTF
>TRBV10-3|TRBJ2-2|TRBD2|-
TGTGCCATCAGTGGTAGCGGGTCCCCCGGGGAGCTGTTTTTT
CAISGSGSPGELFF
>TRBV18|TRBJ2-3|TRBD2|-
TGTGCCAGCTCACCACTCAGCGGGGGGAACGGAGATACGCAGTATTTT
CASSPLSGGNGDTQYF
>TRBV15|TRBJ1-2|-|-
TGTGCCACCAGCAGAGATCTATCGTTTGGCTACACCTTC
CATSRDLSFGYTF
>TRBV29-1|TRBJ1-1|TRBD1|few
TGCAGCGTTCGAGGGGGCAGCCCTGAAGCTTTCTTT
CSVRGGSPEAFF
>TRBV28|TRBJ1-2|-|-
TGTGCCAGCGGACAACCAAGGCAAGGCTACACCTTC
CASGQPRQGYTF
>TRBV19|TRBJ2-1|-|-
TGTGCCAGTAGGCAGGGGGGAGGCAATGAGCAGTTCTTC
CASRQGGGNEQFF
>TRBV3-1/TRBV3-2|TRBJ2-2|TRBD2|-
TGTGCCAGCAGCCAAGTGGGACTAGCTATAACCGGGGAGCTGTTTTTT
CASSQVGLAITGELFF
>TRBV18|TRBJ1-3|TRBD1|-
TGTGCCAGCTCACCGACAGGGGCTGGAAACACCATATATTTT
CASSPTGAGNTIYF
>TRBV5-1|TRBJ2-5|TRBD1|-
TGCGCCAGCAGCTTGGGATTAGGACAGGGGCAAGAGACCCAGTACTTC
CASSLGLGQGQETQYF
>TRBV3-1/TRBV3-2|TRBJ2-3|-|-
TGTGCCAGCAGCCAAGAAACCAGGAGGAGGGCCTTAAGACCTACGCAGTATTTT
CASSQETRRRALRPTQYF
>TRBV5-1|TRBJ1-1|TRBD1|-
TGCGCCAGCAGCCCCCTGGGGCGACAGGGTGGGACTTGGAGAAACACTGAAGCTTTCTTT
CASSPLGRQGGTWRNTEAFF
>TRBV7-9|TRBJ2-2|-|-
TGTGCCAGCAGCTTACAACAGGGTAACACCGGGGAGCTGTTTTTT
CASSLQQGNTGELFF
>TRBV3-1/TRBV3-2|TRBJ1-1|-|-
TGTGCCAGCAGCCAAGGACACCTCGGCACTGAAGCTTTCTTT
CASSQGHLGTEAFF